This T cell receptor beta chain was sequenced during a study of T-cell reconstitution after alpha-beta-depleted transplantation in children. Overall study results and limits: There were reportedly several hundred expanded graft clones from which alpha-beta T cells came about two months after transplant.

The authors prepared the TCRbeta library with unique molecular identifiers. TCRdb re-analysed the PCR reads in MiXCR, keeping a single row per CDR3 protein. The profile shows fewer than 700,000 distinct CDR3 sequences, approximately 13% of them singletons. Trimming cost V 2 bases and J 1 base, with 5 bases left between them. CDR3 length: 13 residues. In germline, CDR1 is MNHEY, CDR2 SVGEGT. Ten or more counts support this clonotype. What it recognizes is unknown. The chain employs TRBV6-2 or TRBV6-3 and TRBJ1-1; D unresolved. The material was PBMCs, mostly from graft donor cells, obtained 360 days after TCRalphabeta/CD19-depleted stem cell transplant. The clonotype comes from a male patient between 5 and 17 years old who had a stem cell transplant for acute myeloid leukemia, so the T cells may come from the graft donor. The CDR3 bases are TGTGCCAGCAGTTACGAATGGAACACTGAAGCTTTCTTT. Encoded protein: CASSYEWNTEAFF.